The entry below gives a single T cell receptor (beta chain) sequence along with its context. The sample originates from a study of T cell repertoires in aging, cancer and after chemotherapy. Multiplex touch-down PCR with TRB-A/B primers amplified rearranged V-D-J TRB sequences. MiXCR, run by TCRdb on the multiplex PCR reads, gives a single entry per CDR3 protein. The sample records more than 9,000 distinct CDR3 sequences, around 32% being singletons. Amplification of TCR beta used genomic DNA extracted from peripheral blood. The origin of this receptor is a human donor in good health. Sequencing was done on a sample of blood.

CDR3: CATGVRSGDYNEQFF. CDR3 DNA sequence: TGTGCCACCGGAGTTAGGTCGGGAGACTACAATGAGCAGTTCTTC. The V and J genes are TRBV15 and TRBJ2-1, with D possibly being TRBD2 (6 bases). V gave up 8 bases and J gave up 3 bases, with 17 bases separating them. The CDR3 runs to 15 residues. From germline, CDR1 is LNHNV and CDR2 YYDKDF (reference sequence).